The 2 T cell receptor beta chains in this list originate from one sample, sequenced in a study of blood T cell repertoires in COVID-19. Assay: immunoSEQ multiplex PCR; the TCRdb copy retains only in-frame clones and omits some. The sample includes around 64,000 clones, approximately 91% of them seen just once. Sequenced input: peripheral blood. The receptor source for this set is a human donor in a cohort sampled during active COVID-19.

This rearrangement joins TRBV5-1 to TRBJ2-7; 9 positions match TRBD2. The germline V gene encodes CDR1 SGHRS and CDR2 YFSETQ. The CDR3 has 15 residues. With V trimmed by 1 base and J by 1 base, 3 bases remained unmatched. The CDR3 protein is CASSLSLAGSYEQYF. Here the CDR3 DNA reads TGCGCCAGCAGCTTGTCACTAGCGGGTTCCTACGAGCAGTACTTC.

This chain uses TRBV4-3 with TRBJ2-6; TRBD1 agrees at 10 bases. V shed 1 base, J shed 11 bases, and the junction held 5 bases outside the gene matches. Germline V gene sequence: CDR1 LGHNA, CDR2 YSLEER. This CDR3 comprises 15 residues. The CDR3 here is CASSQVDRGEYVLTF. The CDR3 nucleotides are TGCGCCAGCAGCCAAGTGGACAGGGGGGAATACGTCCTGACTTTC.